The present T cell receptor (beta chain) was sequenced within a study of blood T cell repertoires in COVID-19. Looked up from germline, CDR1 is MNHEY and CDR2 is SMNVEV (reference sequence). CDR3 length equals 15 residues. Germline trimming cut 8 bases from V and 4 bases from J; bases unmatched to any gene: 9. Generated by immunoSEQ multiplex PCR, the TCRdb table keeps only in-frame clones and is missing some. The table records 88,000 or so clones, 65% to 90% of them present only once. The chain carries TRBV27 and TRBJ2-1, with TRBD1 identical over 9 bases. Sequencing was performed on peripheral blood. The clonotype originates from a man between 60 and 70 years old with acute or convalescent COVID-19. As DNA, the CDR3 is TGTGCCAGCGGAGACCGGGACAGGGTATACAATGAGCAGTTCTTC. Translating it yields CASGDRDRVYNEQFF.